The clone carrying this TCR beta chain has only a few counts. The antigen is undetermined. This entry is derived from a study of Ad26.COV2.S vaccination and SARS-CoV-2 variants. The wider study: In the study, Ad26.COV2.S was injected intramuscularly once, or twice 56 days apart.

Treatment denoted: around 19 received Ad26.COV2.S at low or high dose, single or two shots; 5 received placebo; per-sample allocation not given. Collection of samples fell on day 63 after the first vaccine or placebo injection. Within Boston, the person who donated was an adult of 18-55 years. The CDR3 has 16 amino acids. Germline V gene data show CDR1 as KGHSH and CDR2 as LQKENI. The J segment lost 4 bases and the V segment lost 1 base, leaving 7 bases of the junction unmatched. Points from the study as a whole: In TCR breadth and depth analyses, total T cell responses may have been underestimated.

Method: immunoSEQ multiplex PCR; TCRdb's copy keeps in-frame clones and lacks some. This sample has about 320,000 clones, with around four fifths found just once. The sequence was collected from a person aged 18 to 59 who received the Ad26.COV2.S COVID-19 vaccine or a placebo. The source was peripheral blood, collected in a trial of Ad26.COV2.S vaccine versus placebo. This chain joins TRBV18 and TRBJ1-1; 9 nucleotides line up with TRBD1. The CDR3: CASSPQTGGWGTEAFF. CDR3 DNA: TGTGCCAGCTCACCACAAACAGGGGGCTGGGGCACTGAAGCTTTCTTT.